The rows below give T cell receptor beta chains drawn from one sample of a study of regulatory T cells in long-lasting Graves disease. TCRdb itself ran the multiplex PCR reads through MiXCR, one entry per CDR3 protein. Of 450,000 to 600,000 distinct CDR3 sequences listed, roughly 16% were seen once; the top ten hold 12%. These data also featured in a second study, about T cells in Graves' hyperthyroidism and ophthalmopathy.

Sequenced here: peripheral blood mononuclear cells (PBMCs), sampled at new diagnosis, from a patient treated with antithyroid drugs. These TCRs come from a middle-aged man with Graves disease. CDR3s include the opening cysteine and the closing phenylalanine or tryptophan. The D gene is left open where the match is weak. Rows give clone size only sometimes, using once, few, many, or a class for an expanded clone.

clone size	V gene	J gene	D gene	CDR3 DNA	CDR3 protein
many	TRBV3-1	TRBJ2-1	NA	TGTGCCAGCAGCCAAGAACTAGCCTACAATGAGCAGTTCTTC	CASSQELAYNEQFF
NA	TRBV7-3	TRBJ2-3	TRBD2	TGTGCCAGCAGCTTAGCGGGGGTGGAAGATACGCAGTATTTT	CASSLAGVEDTQYF
few	TRBV7-9	TRBJ2-7	TRBD1	TGTGCCAGCAGCTCAACACAGGGGTTAGGCTACGAGCAGTACTTC	CASSSTQGLGYEQYF
once	TRBV3-1	TRBJ1-5	TRBD1	TGTGCCAGCTCACCAGAGTCCGGGACAGGGGGCTCTCAGCCCCAGCATTTT	CASSPESGTGGSQPQHF
many	TRBV2	TRBJ2-2	TRBD1	TGTGCCAGCAGTGAATGGGGACAGGGAACTTGGGCGATCACCGGGGAGCTGTTTTTT	CASSEWGQGTWAITGELFF
many	TRBV27	TRBJ2-7	TRBD2	TGTGCCAGCAAGAGTAGCGGGCGGATTGACGAGCAGTACTTC	CASKSSGRIDEQYF
NA	TRBV29-1	TRBJ2-3	NA	TGCAGCGTTGGGAGAACGCCACCCACAGATACGCAGTATTTT	CSVGRTPPTDTQYF
few	TRBV19	TRBJ2-1	NA	TGTGCCAGTAGTATAGACAGGGGCCCCTACAATGAGCAGTTCTTC	CASSIDRGPYNEQFF
NA	TRBV9	TRBJ2-7	TRBD2	TGTGCCAGCAGCCCAGGGACTAGATCTTACGAGCAGTACTTC	CASSPGTRSYEQYF
NA	TRBV7-9	TRBJ2-1	TRBD2	TGTGCCAGCAGCTTCGGGCGGGAGATCGATGAGCAGTTCTTC	CASSFGREIDEQFF
NA	TRBV2	TRBJ2-1	NA	TGTGCCAGCAGTGCGGGACTCGGGGAGTTCTTC	CASSAGLGEFF
many	TRBV28	TRBJ2-3	TRBD2	TGTGCCAGCACCATAGCGGGACTCCAGGGTACTACGCAGTATTTT	CASTIAGLQGTTQYF
few	TRBV12-5	TRBJ1-2	NA	TGTGCTAGTGGTCAGTACCCGGACAACTACTATGGCTACACCTTC	CASGQYPDNYYGYTF
NA	TRBV15	TRBJ2-5	NA	TGTGCCACCAGGGTCGGAGAGACCCAGTACTTC	CATRVGETQYF
few	TRBV20-1	TRBJ2-1	NA	TGCAAGGCGGGCGCAAGCTCCTACAATGAGCAGTTCTTC	CKAGASSYNEQFF
many	TRBV6-1	TRBJ2-1	TRBD2	TGTGCCAGCAGGCTAAGACTAGCGGGAGGGCCCAATGAGCAGTTCTTC	CASRLRLAGGPNEQFF
many	TRBV6-1	TRBJ1-1	NA	TGTGCCAGCAGTGAAGCGTATTCTGACACTGAAGCTTTCTTT	CASSEAYSDTEAFF
NA	TRBV11-3	TRBJ1-1	NA	TGTGCCAGCAGCGCCGGGACACCGAACACTGAAGCTTTCTTT	CASSAGTPNTEAFF
many	TRBV6-2/TRBV6-3	TRBJ2-1	TRBD2	TGTGCCAGCAGTTACCGGACTAGCGGGAGGCTAAACAATGAGCAGTTCTTC	CASSYRTSGRLNNEQFF
many	TRBV20-1	TRBJ1-1	NA	TGCAGTGCTGTTGCGGGGACCATGAACACTGAAGCTTTCTTT	CSAVAGTMNTEAFF
NA	TRBV12-3/TRBV12-4	TRBJ2-2	TRBD2	TGTGCCAGCAGTTTTATACGAGCGGGGGGACTTACGAACACCGGGGAGCTGTTTTTT	CASSFIRAGGLTNTGELFF
many	TRBV2	TRBJ2-1	TRBD1	TGTGCCAGCATGGACAGGTACAATGAGCAGTTCTTC	CASMDRYNEQFF
few	TRBV19	TRBJ2-5	TRBD1	TGTGCCAGTAGACGCGGACAGGGGGCGTACGAGACCCAGTACTTC	CASRRGQGAYETQYF